This T cell receptor beta chain was found in a study of blood T cell repertoires in COVID-19. At the level of the study: The study drew acute and convalescent COVID-19 samples from the United States, Italy and Spain. PBMCs, B-cell-depleted T cells, or T cells provided the cDNA or gDNA that made up the material.

Original data processing: Estimates of nucleated cell counts were drawn from the amplification of reference gene primers. Using immunoSEQ multiplex PCR, the repertoire was profiled, and TCRdb retains in-frame clones only, with some absent. V, J and clone size reflect that table, while D and trimming were determined from the DNA. The top ten hold 39% of the sample, which has 40,000 or so clones, about four fifths seen once. The germline CDR1 and CDR2 sequences are SGHKS and YYEKEE (reference sequence). V shed 2 bases and J shed 7 bases, with 12 bases lying between them. CDR3 length equals 13 residues. This clone was seen a single time.

Sequencing was performed on peripheral blood. The chain uses TRBV5-5 and TRBJ1-1; tentative D call: TRBD1 (6 bases). The receptor was isolated from a man aged 35-49 years with active or convalescent COVID-19. CDR3 nucleotide sequence: TGTGCCAGCAGCTTCGGGGGGCCCTTTGAAGCTTTCTTT. This translates into CASSFGGPFEAFF. Full variable domain (remainder filled in from reference TRBV5-5 and TRBJ1-1): DAGVTQSPTHLIKTRGQQVTLRCSPISGHKSVSWYQQVLGQGPQFIFQYYEKEERGRGNFPDRFSARQFPNYSSELNVNALLLGDSALYLCASSFGGPFEAFFGQGTRLTVV.